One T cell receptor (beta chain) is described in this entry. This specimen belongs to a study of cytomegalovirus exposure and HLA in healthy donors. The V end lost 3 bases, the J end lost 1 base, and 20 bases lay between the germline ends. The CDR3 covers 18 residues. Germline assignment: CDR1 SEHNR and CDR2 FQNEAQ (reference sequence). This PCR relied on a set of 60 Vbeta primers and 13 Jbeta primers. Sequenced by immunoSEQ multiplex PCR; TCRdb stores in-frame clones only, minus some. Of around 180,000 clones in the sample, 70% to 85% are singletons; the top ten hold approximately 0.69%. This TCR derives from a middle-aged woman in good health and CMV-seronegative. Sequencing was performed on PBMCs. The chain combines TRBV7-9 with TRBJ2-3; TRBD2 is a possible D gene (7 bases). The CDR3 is CASSFGTGTLAGTDTQYF. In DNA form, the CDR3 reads TGTGCCAGCAGCTTCGGTACAGGGACGCTAGCGGGCACAGATACGCAGTATTTT.